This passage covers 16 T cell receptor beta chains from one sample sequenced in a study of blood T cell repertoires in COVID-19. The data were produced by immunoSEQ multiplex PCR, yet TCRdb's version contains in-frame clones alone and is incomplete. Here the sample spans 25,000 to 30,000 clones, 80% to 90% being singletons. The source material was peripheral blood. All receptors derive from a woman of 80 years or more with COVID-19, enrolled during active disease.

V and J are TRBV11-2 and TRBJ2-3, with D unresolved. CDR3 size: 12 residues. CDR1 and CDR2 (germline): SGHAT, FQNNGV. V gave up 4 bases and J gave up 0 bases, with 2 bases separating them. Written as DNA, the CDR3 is TGTGCCAGCAGCTCAAGCACAGATACGCAGTATTTT. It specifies CASSSSTDTQYF. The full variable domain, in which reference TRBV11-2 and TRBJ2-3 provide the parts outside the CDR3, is EAGVAQSPRYKIIEKRQSVAFWCNPISGHATLYWYQQILGQGPKLLIQFQNNGVVDDSQLPKDRFSAERLKGVDSTLKIQPAKLEDSAVYLCASSSSTDTQYFGPGTRLTVL.

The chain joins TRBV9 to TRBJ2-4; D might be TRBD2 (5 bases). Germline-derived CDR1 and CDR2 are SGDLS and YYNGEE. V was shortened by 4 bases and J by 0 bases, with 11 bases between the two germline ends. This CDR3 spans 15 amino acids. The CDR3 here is CASSQNSGAKNIQYF. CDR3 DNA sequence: TGTGCCAGCAGCCAGAACAGCGGAGCCAAAAACATTCAGTACTTC.

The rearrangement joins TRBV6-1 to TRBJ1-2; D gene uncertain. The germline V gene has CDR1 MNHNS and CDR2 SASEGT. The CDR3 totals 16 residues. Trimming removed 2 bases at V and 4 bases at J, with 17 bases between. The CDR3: CASSEMGGLELYGYTF. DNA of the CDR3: TGTGCCAGCAGTGAAATGGGAGGCCTAGAGCTCTATGGCTACACCTTC.

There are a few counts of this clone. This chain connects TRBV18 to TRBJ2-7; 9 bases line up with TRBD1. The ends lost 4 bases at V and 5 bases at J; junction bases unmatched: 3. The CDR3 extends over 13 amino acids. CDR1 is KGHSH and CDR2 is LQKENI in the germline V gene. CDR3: CASSRDRADEQYF. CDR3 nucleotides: TGTGCCAGCTCACGGGACAGGGCAGACGAGCAGTACTTC.

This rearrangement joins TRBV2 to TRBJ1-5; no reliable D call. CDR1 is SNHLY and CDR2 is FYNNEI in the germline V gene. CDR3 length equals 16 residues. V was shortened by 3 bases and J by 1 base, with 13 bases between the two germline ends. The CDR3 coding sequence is TGTGCCAGCAGTGATACAATAACACAGAGCAATCAGCCCCAGCATTTT. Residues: CASSDTITQSNQPQHF. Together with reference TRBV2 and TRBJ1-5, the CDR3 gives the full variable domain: EPEVTQTPSHQVTQMGQEVILRCVPISNHLYFYWYRQILGQKVEFLVSFYNNEISEKSEIFDDQFSVERPDGSNFTLKIRSTKLEDSAMYFCASSDTITQSNQPQHFGDGTRLSIL.

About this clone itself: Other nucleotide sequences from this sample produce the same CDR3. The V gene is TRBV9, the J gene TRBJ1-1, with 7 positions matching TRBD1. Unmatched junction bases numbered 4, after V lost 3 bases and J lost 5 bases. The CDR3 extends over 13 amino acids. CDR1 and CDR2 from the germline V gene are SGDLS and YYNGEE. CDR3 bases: TGTGCCAGCAGCGCACAGGGGTGGACTGAAGCTTTCTTT. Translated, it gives CASSAQGWTEAFF. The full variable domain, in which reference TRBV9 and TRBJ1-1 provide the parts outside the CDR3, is DSGVTQTPKHLITATGQRVTLRCSPRSGDLSVYWYQQSLDQGLQFLIQYYNGEERAKGNILERFSAQQFPDLHSELNLSSLELGDSALYFCASSAQGWTEAFFGQGTRLTVV.

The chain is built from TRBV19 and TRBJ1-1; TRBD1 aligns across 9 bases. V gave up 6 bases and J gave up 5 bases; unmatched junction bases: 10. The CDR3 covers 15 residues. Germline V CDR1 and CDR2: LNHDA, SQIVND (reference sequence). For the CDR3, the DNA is TGTGCCAGTAGCCCTAAACAGGGGGCAGGGACTGAAGCTTTCTTT. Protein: CASSPKQGAGTEAFF.

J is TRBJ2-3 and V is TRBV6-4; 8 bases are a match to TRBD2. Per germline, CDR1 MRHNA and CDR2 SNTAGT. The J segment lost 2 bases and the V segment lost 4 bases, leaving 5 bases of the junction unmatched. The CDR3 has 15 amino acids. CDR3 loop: CASSVRGVTTDTQYF. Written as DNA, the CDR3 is TGTGCCAGCAGTGTGCGGGGGGTCACCACAGATACGCAGTATTTT.

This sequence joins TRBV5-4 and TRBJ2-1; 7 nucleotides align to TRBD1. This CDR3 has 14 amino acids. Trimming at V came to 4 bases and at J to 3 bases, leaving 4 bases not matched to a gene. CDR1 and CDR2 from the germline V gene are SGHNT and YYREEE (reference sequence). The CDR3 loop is CASSLWTGYNEQFF. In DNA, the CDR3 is TGTGCCAGCAGCCTGTGGACAGGCTACAATGAGCAGTTCTTC. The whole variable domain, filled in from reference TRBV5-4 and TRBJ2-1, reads ETGVTQSPTHLIKTRGQQVTLRCSSQSGHNTVSWYQQALGQGPQFIFQYYREEENGRGNFPPRFSGLQFPNYSSELNVNALELDDSALYLCASSLWTGYNEQFFGPGTRLTVL.

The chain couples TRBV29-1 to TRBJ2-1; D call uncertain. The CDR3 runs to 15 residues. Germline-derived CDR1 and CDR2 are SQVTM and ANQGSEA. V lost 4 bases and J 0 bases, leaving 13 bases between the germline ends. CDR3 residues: CSVGPPGSSYNEQFF. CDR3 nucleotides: TGCAGCGTTGGCCCGCCGGGTAGCTCCTACAATGAGCAGTTCTTC.

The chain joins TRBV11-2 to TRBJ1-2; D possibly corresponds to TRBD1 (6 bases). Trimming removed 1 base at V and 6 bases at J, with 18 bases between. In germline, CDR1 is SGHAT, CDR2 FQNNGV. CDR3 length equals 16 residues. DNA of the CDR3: TGTGCCAGCAGCTTAGCGGGTAGGGGCAGGGGTGATGGCTACACCTTC. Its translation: CASSLAGRGRGDGYTF.

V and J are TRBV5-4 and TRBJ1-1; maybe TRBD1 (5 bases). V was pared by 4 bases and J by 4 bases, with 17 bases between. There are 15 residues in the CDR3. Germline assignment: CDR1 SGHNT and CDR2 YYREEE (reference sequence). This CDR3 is CASSPPAGVGTEAFF. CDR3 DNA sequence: TGTGCCAGCAGCCCCCCCGCGGGGGTAGGCACTGAAGCTTTCTTT.

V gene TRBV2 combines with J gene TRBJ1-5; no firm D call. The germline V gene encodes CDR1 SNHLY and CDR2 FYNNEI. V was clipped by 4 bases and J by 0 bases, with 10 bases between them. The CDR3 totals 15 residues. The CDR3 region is CASSGQRDSNQPQHF. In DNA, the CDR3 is TGTGCCAGCAGTGGCCAGAGGGATAGCAATCAGCCCCAGCATTTT. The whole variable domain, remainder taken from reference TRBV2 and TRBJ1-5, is EPEVTQTPSHQVTQMGQEVILRCVPISNHLYFYWYRQILGQKVEFLVSFYNNEISEKSEIFDDQFSVERPDGSNFTLKIRSTKLEDSAMYFCASSGQRDSNQPQHFGDGTRLSIL.

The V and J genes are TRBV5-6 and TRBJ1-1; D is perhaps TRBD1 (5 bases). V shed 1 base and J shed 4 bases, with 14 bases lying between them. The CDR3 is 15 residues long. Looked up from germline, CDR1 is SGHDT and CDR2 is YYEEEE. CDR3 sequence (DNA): TGTGCCAGCAGCTTGATAGACGCAGGGTTCACTGAAGCTTTCTTT. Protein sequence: CASSLIDAGFTEAFF.

The CDR3 loop is CASSLFRGSNQPQHF. The CDR3 nucleotides read TGTGCCAGCAGTTTATTCAGGGGAAGCAATCAGCCCCAGCATTTT. The rearrangement uses TRBV27 and TRBJ1-5; D may be TRBD1 (6 bases). V lost 1 base to trimming and J lost 1 base, with 8 bases between them. Germline loops: CDR1 MNHEY, CDR2 SMNVEV (reference sequence). The CDR3 contains 15 residues.

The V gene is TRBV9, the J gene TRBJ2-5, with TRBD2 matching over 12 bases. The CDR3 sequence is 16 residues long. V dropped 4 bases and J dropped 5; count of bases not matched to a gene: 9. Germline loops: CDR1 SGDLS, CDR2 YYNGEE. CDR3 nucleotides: TGTGCCAGCAGCCCGTCTAGCGGGGGGGCCCGGGAGACCCAGTACTTC. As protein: CASSPSSGGARETQYF. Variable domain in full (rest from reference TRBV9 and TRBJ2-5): DSGVTQTPKHLITATGQRVTLRCSPRSGDLSVYWYQQSLDQGLQFLIQYYNGEERAKGNILERFSAQQFPDLHSELNLSSLELGDSALYFCASSPSSGGARETQYFGPGTRLLVL.